One sample yielded the 5 T cell receptor beta chains listed below, sequenced in a study of blood T cell repertoires in COVID-19. The repertoire was sequenced with immunoSEQ multiplex PCR; TCRdb's copy has only in-frame clones and lacks some. The table shows about 170,000 clones, with 70% to 85% occurring only once. Sequencing was carried out using PBMCs or T cells enriched from blood (not recorded which). The receptors stem from a woman between 65 and 79 years old in a cohort exposed to, infected with or recovered from COVID-19 (not recorded which).

The V gene is TRBV2, the J gene TRBJ2-7, with 10 bases matching TRBD2. The V and J ends lost 7 bases and 1 base, in that order; junction bases with no gene match: 4. Germline CDR1 and CDR2: SNHLY and FYNNEI. This CDR3 comprises 14 residues. The CDR3 DNA reads as TGTGCCAGCAAATCTAGCGGGAGTTCCTACGAGCAGTACTTC. It encodes CASKSSGSSYEQYF.

This rearrangement joins TRBV19 to TRBJ2-5; 11 positions match TRBD2. Germline V CDR1 and CDR2: LNHDA, SQIVND (reference sequence). CDR3 length equals 16 residues. The ends lost 8 bases at V and 0 bases at J; junction bases unmatched: 8. CDR3 protein: CASGQGLAANQETQYF. The CDR3 DNA reads TGTGCCAGTGGACAGGGACTAGCGGCAAACCAAGAGACCCAGTACTTC.

V is TRBV16 and J is TRBJ2-2; D is unclear. Trimming took 3 bases from V and 6 from J, leaving 8 bases between them. The germline V gene has CDR1 KGHSY and CDR2 FQNENV. The CDR3 is 13 residues long. CDR3 in amino acids: CASSHSVSGELFF. CDR3 DNA: TGTGCCAGCAGCCATTCAGTGTCCGGGGAGCTGTTTTTT.

The J gene is TRBJ1-4, the V gene TRBV6-2 or TRBV6-3, with 7 nucleotides matching TRBD1. The CDR3 loop spans 15 amino acids. Germline values: CDR1 MNHEY, CDR2 SVGEGT. With V trimmed by 2 bases and J by 3 bases, 3 bases remained unmatched. The CDR3 coding sequence is TGTGCCAGCAGTTACGCAGGGACAGCTAATGAAAAACTGTTTTTT. Translation gives CASSYAGTANEKLFF.

The chain has TRBV5-1 and TRBJ2-7; 11 nucleotides match TRBD2. This CDR3 is built from 14 residues. CDR1 and CDR2 (germline): SGHRS, YFSETQ. V dropped 4 bases and J dropped 4; count of bases not matched to a gene: 4. CDR3 amino acids: CASSALAGAYEQYF. For the CDR3, the DNA is TGCGCCAGCAGCGCACTAGCGGGAGCATACGAGCAGTACTTC.